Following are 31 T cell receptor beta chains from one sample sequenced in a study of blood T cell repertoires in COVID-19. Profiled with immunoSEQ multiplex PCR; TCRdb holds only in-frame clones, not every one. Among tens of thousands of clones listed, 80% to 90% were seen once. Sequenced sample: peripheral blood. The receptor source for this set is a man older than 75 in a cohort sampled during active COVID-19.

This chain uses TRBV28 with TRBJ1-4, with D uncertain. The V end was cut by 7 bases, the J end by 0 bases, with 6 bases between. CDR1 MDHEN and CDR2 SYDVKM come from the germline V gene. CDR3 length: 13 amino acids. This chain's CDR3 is CASMSATNEKLFF. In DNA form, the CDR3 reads TGTGCCAGCATGTCTGCAACTAATGAAAAACTGTTTTTT.

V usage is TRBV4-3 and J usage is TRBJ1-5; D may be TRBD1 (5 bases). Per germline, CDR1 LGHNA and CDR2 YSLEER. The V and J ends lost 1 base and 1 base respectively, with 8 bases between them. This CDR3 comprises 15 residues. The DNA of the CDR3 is TGCGCCAGCAGCCAAGCCGCAGGGAGCAATCAGCCCCAGCATTTT. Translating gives CASSQAAGSNQPQHF.

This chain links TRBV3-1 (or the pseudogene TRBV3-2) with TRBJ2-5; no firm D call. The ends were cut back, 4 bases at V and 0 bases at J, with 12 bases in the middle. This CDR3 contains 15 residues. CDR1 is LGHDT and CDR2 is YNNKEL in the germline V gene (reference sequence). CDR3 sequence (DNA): TGTGCCAGCAGCCTTACCGACATGGACCAAGAGACCCAGTACTTC. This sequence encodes CASSLTDMDQETQYF.

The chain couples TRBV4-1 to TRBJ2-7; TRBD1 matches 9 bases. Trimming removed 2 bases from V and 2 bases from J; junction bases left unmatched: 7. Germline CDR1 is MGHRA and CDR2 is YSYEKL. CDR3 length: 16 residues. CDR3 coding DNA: TGCGCCAGCAGCCAAAGGGGACAGGGTCTCCCCTACGAGCAGTACTTC. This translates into CASSQRGQGLPYEQYF.

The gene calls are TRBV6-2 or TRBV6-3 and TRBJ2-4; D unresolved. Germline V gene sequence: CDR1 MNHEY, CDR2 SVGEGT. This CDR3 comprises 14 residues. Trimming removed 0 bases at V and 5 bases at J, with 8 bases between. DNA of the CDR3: TGTGCCAGCAGTTACTCGTCCACAGAAAACATTCAGTACTTC. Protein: CASSYSSTENIQYF.

The CDR3 loop reads CASSSGQGLLETQYF. The CDR3 bases are TGTGCCAGCAGCTCGGGACAGGGTTTATTGGAGACCCAGTACTTC. The chain is built from TRBV7-9 and TRBJ2-5; 9 bases line up with TRBD1. The V gene end was trimmed by 4 bases and the J gene end by 5 bases; junction bases not matched to a gene: 8. In germline, CDR1 is SEHNR, CDR2 FQNEAQ (reference sequence). The CDR3 spans 15 residues.

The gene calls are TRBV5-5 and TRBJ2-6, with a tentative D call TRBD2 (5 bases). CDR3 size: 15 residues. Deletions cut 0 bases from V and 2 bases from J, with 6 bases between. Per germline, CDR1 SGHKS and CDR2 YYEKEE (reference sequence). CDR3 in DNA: TGTGCCAGCAGCTTGGTCGGGGCTGGGGCCAACGTCCTGACTTTC. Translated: CASSLVGAGANVLTF. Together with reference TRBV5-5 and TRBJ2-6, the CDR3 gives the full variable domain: DAGVTQSPTHLIKTRGQQVTLRCSPISGHKSVSWYQQVLGQGPQFIFQYYEKEERGRGNFPDRFSARQFPNYSSELNVNALLLGDSALYLCASSLVGAGANVLTFGAGSRLTVL.

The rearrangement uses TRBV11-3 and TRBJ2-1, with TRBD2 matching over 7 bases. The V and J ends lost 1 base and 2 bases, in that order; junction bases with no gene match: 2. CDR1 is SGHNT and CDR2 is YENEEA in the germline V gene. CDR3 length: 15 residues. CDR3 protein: CASSLGTSAYNEQFF. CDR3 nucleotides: TGTGCCAGCAGCTTAGGGACTAGTGCCTACAATGAGCAGTTCTTC.

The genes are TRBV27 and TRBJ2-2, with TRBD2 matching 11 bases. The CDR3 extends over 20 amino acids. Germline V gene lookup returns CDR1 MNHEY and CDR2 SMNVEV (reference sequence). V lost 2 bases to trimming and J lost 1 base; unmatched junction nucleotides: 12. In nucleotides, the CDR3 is TGTGCCAGCAGTTTACACGTGAAACTAGCGGGGGCCTTGAACACCGGGGAGCTGTTTTTT. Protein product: CASSLHVKLAGALNTGELFF.

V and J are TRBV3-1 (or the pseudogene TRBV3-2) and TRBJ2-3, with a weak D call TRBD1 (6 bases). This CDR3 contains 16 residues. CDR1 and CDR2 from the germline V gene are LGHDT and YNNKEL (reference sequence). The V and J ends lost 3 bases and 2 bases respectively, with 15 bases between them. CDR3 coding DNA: TGTGCCAGCAGCCAGAAACAGGGTACGGTCACAGATACGCAGTATTTT. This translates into CASSQKQGTVTDTQYF.

The CDR3 protein is CASSQLDRGPFYGYTF. DNA for the CDR3: TGTGCCAGCAGCCAGCTGGACAGGGGGCCTTTTTATGGCTACACCTTC. The chain uses TRBV3-1 (or the pseudogene TRBV3-2) and TRBJ1-2, with 11 positions matching TRBD1. J was trimmed by 5 bases and V by 3 bases; bases with no gene match: 8. CDR1 and CDR2 (germline): LGHDT, YNNKEL (reference sequence). This CDR3 is 16 amino acids long.

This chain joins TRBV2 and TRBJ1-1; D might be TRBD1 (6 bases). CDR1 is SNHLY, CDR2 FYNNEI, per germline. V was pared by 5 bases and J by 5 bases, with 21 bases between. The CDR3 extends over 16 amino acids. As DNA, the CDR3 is TGTGCCAGCAGTTACCACAGGGACCAACGGTATACTGAAGCTTTCTTT. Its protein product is CASSYHRDQRYTEAFF. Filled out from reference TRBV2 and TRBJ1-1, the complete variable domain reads EPEVTQTPSHQVTQMGQEVILRCVPISNHLYFYWYRQILGQKVEFLVSFYNNEISEKSEIFDDQFSVERPDGSNFTLKIRSTKLEDSAMYFCASSYHRDQRYTEAFFGQGTRLTVV.

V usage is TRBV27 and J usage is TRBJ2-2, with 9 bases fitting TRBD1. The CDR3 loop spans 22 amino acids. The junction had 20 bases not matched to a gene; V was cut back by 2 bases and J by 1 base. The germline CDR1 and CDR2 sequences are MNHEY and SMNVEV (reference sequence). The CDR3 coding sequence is TGTGCCAGCAGTTTAGGGCGAAACCAGTACCACAGGGGGCGCAGGAACACCGGGGAGCTGTTTTTT. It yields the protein CASSLGRNQYHRGRRNTGELFF.

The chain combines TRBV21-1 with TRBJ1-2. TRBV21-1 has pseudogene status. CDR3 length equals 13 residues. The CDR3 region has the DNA TGTGCCAGCAGCAATAGGGAGACCTATGGCTACACCTTC. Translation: CASSNRETYGYTF.

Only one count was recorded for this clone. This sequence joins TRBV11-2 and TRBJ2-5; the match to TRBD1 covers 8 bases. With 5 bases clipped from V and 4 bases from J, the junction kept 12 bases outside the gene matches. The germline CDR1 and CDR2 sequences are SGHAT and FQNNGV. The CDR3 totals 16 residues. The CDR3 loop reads CASSPRGQGQVETQYF. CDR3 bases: TGTGCCAGCAGCCCTAGAGGGCAGGGACAGGTAGAGACCCAGTACTTC.

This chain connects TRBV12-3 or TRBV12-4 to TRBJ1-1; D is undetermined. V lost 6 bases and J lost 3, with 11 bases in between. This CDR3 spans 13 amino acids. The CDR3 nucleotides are TGTGCCAGCAGCACATTGAGGGACACTGAAGCTTTCTTT. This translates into CASSTLRDTEAFF.

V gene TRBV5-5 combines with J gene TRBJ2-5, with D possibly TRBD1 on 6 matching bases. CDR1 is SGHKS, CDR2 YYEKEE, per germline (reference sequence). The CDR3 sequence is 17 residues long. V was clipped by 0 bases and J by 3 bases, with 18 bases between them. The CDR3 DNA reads TGTGCCAGCAGCTTGGCCAAGAGGGGGATCAGGGAAGAGACCCAGTACTTC. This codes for CASSLAKRGIREETQYF.

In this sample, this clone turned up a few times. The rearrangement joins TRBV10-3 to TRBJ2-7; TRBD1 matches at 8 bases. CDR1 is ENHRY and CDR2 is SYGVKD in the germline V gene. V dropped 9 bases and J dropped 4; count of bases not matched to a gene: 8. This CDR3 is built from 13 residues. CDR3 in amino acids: CAIAPGQAYEQYV. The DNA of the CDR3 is TGTGCCATTGCTCCGGGACAGGCGTACGAGCAGTACGTC.

The CDR3 is CASSSRDSTNYEQYV. Here the CDR3 DNA reads TGTGCCAGCTCATCGCGGGACAGCACCAACTACGAGCAGTACGTC. The chain is built from TRBV18 and TRBJ2-7; a weak D match, TRBD1 (7 bases). Germline assignment: CDR1 KGHSH and CDR2 LQKENI. V lost 5 bases, J lost 3 bases, and 17 bases lay in between. This CDR3 is 15 amino acids long.

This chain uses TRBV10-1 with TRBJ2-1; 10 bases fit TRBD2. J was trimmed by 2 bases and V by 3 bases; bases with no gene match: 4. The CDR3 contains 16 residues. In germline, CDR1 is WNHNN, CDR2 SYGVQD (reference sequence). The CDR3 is CASSELLAGAYNEQFF. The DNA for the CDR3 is TGCGCCAGCAGTGAATTGCTAGCGGGGGCCTACAATGAGCAGTTCTTC.

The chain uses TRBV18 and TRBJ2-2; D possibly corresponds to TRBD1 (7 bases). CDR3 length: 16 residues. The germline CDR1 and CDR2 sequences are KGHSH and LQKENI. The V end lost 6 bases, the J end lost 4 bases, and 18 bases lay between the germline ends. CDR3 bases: TGTGCCAGCTCTCAAAACGGAGGGGGCAGCACCGGGGAGCTGTTTTTT. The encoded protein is CASSQNGGGSTGELFF. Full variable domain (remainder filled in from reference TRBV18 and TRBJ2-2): NAGVMQNPRHLVRRRGQEARLRCSPMKGHSHVYWYRQLPEEGLKFMVYLQKENIIDESGMPKERFSAEFPKEGPSILRIQQVVRGDSAAYFCASSQNGGGSTGELFFGEGSRLTVL.

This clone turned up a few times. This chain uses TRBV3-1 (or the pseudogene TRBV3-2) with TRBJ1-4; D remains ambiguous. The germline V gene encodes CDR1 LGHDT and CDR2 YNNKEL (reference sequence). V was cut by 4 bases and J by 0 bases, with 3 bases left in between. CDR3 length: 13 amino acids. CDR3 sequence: CASSPATNEKLFF. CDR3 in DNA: TGTGCCAGCAGCCCTGCAACTAATGAAAAACTGTTTTTT.

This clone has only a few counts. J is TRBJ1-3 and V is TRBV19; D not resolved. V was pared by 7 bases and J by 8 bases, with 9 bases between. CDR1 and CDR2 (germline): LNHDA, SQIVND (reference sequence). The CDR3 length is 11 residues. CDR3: CASNLEDTIYF. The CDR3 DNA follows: TGTGCCAGTAACCTGGAGGACACCATATATTTT.

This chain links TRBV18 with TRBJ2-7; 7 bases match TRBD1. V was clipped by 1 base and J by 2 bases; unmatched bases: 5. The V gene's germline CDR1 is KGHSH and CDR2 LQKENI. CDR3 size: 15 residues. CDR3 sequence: CASSPRRDSPYEQYF. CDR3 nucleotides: TGTGCCAGCTCACCACGTCGGGACAGTCCCTACGAGCAGTACTTC.

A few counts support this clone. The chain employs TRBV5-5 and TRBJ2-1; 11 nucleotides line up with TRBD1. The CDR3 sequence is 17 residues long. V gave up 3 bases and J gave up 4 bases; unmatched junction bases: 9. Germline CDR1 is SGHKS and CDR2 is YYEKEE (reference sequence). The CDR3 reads CASSYSPGQGVYNEQFF. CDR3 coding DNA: TGTGCCAGCAGCTATTCACCGGGACAGGGGGTATACAATGAGCAGTTCTTC. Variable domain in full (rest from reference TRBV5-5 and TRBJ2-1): DAGVTQSPTHLIKTRGQQVTLRCSPISGHKSVSWYQQVLGQGPQFIFQYYEKEERGRGNFPDRFSARQFPNYSSELNVNALLLGDSALYLCASSYSPGQGVYNEQFFGPGTRLTVL.

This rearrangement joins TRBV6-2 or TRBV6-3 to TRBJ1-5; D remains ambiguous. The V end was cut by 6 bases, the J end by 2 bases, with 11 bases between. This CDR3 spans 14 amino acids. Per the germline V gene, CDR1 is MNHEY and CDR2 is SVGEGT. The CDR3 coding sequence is TGTGCCAGCAGCCTCGAGGAAGGCAATCAGCCCCAGCATTTT. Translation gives CASSLEEGNQPQHF.

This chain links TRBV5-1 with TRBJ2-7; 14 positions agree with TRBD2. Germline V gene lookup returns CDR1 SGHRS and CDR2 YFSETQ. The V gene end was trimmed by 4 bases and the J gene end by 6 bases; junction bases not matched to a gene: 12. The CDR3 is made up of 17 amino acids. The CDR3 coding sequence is TGCGCCAGCAGCCCCGGACTAGCGGGGGGAGGTGGCGGCGAGCAGTACGTC. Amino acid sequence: CASSPGLAGGGGGEQYV.

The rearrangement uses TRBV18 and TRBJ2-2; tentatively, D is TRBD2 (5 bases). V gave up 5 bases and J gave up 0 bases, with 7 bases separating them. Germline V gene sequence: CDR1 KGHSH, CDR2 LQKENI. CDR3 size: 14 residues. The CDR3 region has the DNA TGTGCCAGCTCAGTCGGGGCGAACACCGGGGAGCTGTTTTTT. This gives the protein CASSVGANTGELFF.

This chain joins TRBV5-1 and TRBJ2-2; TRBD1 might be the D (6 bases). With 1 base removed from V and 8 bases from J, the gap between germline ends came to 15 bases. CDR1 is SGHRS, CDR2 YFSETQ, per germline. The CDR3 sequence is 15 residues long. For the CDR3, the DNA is TGCGCCAGCAGCTTGCGGACAGCCAAGGGGGGGGAGCTGTTTTTT. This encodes CASSLRTAKGGELFF.

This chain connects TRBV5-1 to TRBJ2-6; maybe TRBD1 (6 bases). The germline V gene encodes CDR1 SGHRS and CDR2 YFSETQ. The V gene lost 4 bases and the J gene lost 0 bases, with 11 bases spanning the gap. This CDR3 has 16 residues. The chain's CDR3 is CASSPGHNSGANVLTF. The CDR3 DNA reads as TGCGCCAGCAGCCCGGGACACAACTCTGGGGCCAACGTCCTGACTTTC.

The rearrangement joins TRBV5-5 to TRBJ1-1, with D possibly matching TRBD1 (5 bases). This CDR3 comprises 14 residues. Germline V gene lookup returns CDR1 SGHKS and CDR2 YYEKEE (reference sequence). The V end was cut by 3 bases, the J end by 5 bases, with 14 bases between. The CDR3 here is CASSSSPGGTEAFF. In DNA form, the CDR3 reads TGTGCCAGCAGCTCCTCCCCCGGGGGGACTGAAGCTTTCTTT.